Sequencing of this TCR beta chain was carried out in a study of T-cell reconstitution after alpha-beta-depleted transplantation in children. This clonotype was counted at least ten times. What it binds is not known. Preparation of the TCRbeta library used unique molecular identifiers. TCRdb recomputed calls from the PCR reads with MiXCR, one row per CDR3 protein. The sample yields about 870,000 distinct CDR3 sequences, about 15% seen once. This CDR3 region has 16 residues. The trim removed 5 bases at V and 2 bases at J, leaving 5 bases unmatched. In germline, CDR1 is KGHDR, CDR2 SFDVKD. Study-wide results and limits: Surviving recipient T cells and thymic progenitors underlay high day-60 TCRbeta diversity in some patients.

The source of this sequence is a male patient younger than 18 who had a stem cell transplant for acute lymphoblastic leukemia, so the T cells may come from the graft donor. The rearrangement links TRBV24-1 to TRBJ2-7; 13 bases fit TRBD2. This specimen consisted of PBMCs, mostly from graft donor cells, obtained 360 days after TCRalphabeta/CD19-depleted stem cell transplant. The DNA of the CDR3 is TGTGCCACCAGTGGCCCAGGGACTAGCGGGACCTACGAGCAGTACTTC. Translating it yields CATSGPGTSGTYEQYF.